What follows are 9 T cell receptor beta chains derived from one specimen sequenced in a study of response to subunit inactivated influenza vaccine. TCRdb re-derived calls from the RT-PCR reads in MiXCR, one entry per CDR3 protein. The table shows about 520,000 distinct CDR3 sequences, with roughly 7.6% occurring only once. The sample here was PBMCs from blood, taken 23 months after vaccination. Source of these receptors: a man between 50 and 70 years old who received an inactivated influenza vaccine.

In this sample, this clonotype turned up many times. V and J are TRBV7-2 and TRBJ2-2; D possibly corresponds to TRBD1 (6 bases). The CDR3 spans 13 residues. Per germline, CDR1 SGHTA and CDR2 FQGNSA. Deletions cut 6 bases from V and 5 bases from J, with 10 bases between. The CDR3 sequence: CASSLTGTGELFF. The CDR3 nucleotides are TGTGCCAGCAGTCTAACAGGGACCGGGGAGCTGTTTTTT.

This clonotype was counted many times. The chain carries TRBV6-1 and TRBJ1-5; perhaps TRBD1 as D (5 bases). The CDR3 length is 14 residues. V lost 7 bases and J lost 0, with 10 bases in between. CDR1 and CDR2 from the germline V gene are MNHNS and SASEGT. This CDR3 reads CASTGGTSNQPQHF. The CDR3 bases are TGTGCCAGCACGGGGGGGACTAGCAATCAGCCCCAGCATTTT.

This clonotype was detected many times. The genes are TRBV3-1 and TRBJ2-5; D not resolved. Germline V gene sequence: CDR1 LGHDT, CDR2 YNNKEL (reference sequence). Trimming pared 1 base from V and 4 bases from J, leaving 4 bases between. The CDR3 runs 12 residues. In DNA form, the CDR3 reads TGTGCCAGCAGCCAAGTCCGAGAGACCCAGTACTTC. Translated: CASSQVRETQYF.

V and J are TRBV6-2 or TRBV6-3 and TRBJ2-1; the match to TRBD2 covers 13 bases. The germline CDR1 and CDR2 sequences are MNHEY and SVGEGT. The CDR3 extends over 18 amino acids. CDR3 region: CAAGSRLAGGISYNEQFF. Written as DNA, the CDR3 is TGTGCAGCGGGGTCCCGACTAGCGGGAGGTATCTCCTACAATGAGCAGTTCTTC.

This clonotype was counted ten times or more. This chain uses TRBV4-2 with TRBJ2-1; 9 nucleotides agree with TRBD1. The CDR3 spans 15 residues. Looked up from germline, CDR1 is LGHNA and CDR2 is YNFKEQ. With 0 bases clipped from V and 4 bases from J, the junction kept 1 base outside the gene matches. CDR3 sequence (DNA): TGTGCCAGCAGCCAAGAGGGACAGGGATACAATGAGCAGTTCTTC. Residues: CASSQEGQGYNEQFF.

This chain joins TRBV12-3 or TRBV12-4 and TRBJ2-7, with TRBD2 matching 10 bases. With V trimmed by 6 bases and J by 2 bases, 13 bases remained unmatched. This CDR3 is built from 17 residues. The CDR3 bases are TGTGCCAGCAGCCTTGAGCTAGCGGGAGTGTCAGCCTACGAGCAGTACTTC. As protein: CASSLELAGVSAYEQYF.

This clonotype came up many times. The V call is TRBV12-3 or TRBV12-4, the J call TRBJ2-5; 8 nucleotides align to TRBD2. This CDR3 contains 15 residues. The trim removed 4 bases at V and 4 bases at J, leaving 8 bases unmatched. CDR3 protein: CASSYGGALLETQYF. The CDR3 bases are TGTGCCAGCAGTTACGGGGGGGCTTTATTAGAGACCCAGTACTTC.

As to this clonotype: A much larger clonotype is one base distant, so this may be a read error. V gene TRBV5-1 combines with J gene TRBJ2-3; D may be TRBD2 (5 bases). The CDR3 has 13 residues. Looked up from germline, CDR1 is SGHRS and CDR2 is YFSETQ. The CDR3 nucleotides read TGCGCCAGCAGTAGCCCTAGCACATATACGCAGTATTTT. It is translated as CASSSPSTYTQYF. The full variable domain, with the rest looked up from reference TRBV5-1 and TRBJ2-3, is KAGVTQTPRYLIKTRGQQVTLSCSPISGHRSVSWYQQTPGQGLQFLFEYFSETQRNKGNFPGRFSGRQFSNSRSEMNVSTLELGDSALYLCASSSPSTYTQYFGPGTRLTVL.

This clonotype was counted at least ten times. The rearrangement uses TRBV12-3 or TRBV12-4 and TRBJ2-1; no clear D gene. V dropped 6 bases and J dropped 0 bases, with 12 bases sitting between them. This CDR3 is 15 amino acids long. The CDR3 region has the DNA TGTGCCAGCAGACATGGAAGGCTCTCCTACAATGAGCAGTTCTTC. Its protein is CASRHGRLSYNEQFF.